This TCR beta chain stems from a study of early T cells in non-severe SARS-CoV-2 infection. Study overall: Bulk RNA from unsorted whole blood was sequenced; chains were unpaired. The study, taken as a whole, reports: Reliance on VDJdb matching favored anti-spike CD8 responses; private and CD4 specificities were missed.

The CDR3 is 15 residues long. The V gene's germline CDR1 is MDHEN and CDR2 SYDVKM. The V gene lost 6 bases and the J gene lost 1 base, with 13 bases spanning the gap. cDNA molecules, individually, were tagged with unique molecular identifiers. TCRdb ran MiXCR on the 5' RACE reads and lists one entry per CDR3 protein. There are fewer than 85,000 distinct CDR3 sequences in the sample; around 16% occur only once, and approximately 2.9% lies in the top ten. In regard to this clonotype: Its antigen is unknown.

This clonotype was obtained from an adult who was a healthcare worker with PCR-confirmed SARS-CoV-2 infection or an uninfected control (not recorded which). The sequenced sample was whole blood. The chain joins TRBV28 to TRBJ2-1; D is unresolved. The CDR3 reads CASRSAEPSYNEQFF. Written as DNA, the CDR3 is TGTGCCAGCAGGTCGGCGGAACCTTCCTACAATGAGCAGTTCTTC.